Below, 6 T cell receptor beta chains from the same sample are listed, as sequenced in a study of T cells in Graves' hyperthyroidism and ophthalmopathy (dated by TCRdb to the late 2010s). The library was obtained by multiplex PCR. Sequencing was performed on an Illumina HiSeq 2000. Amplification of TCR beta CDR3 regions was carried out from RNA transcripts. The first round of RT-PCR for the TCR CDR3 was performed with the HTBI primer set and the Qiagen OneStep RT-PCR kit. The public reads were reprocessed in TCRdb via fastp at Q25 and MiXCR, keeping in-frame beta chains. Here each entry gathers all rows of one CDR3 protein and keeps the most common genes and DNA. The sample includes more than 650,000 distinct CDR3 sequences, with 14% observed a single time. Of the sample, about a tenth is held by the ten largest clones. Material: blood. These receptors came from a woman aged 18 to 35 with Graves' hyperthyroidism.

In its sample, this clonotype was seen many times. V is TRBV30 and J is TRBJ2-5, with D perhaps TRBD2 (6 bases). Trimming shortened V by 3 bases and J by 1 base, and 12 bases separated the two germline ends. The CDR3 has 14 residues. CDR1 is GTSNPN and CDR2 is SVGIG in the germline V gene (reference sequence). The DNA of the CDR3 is TGTGCCTGGAGGACCGGGGGAATCCAAGAGACCCAGTACTTC. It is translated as CAWRTGGIQETQYF.

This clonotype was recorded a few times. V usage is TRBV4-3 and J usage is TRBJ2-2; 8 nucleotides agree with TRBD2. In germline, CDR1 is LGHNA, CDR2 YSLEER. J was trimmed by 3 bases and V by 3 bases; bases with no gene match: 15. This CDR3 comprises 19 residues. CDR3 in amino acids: CASSHTPGDFSGDTGELFF. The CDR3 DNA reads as TGCGCCAGCAGCCATACCCCAGGGGACTTTAGCGGGGACACCGGGGAGCTGTTTTTT.

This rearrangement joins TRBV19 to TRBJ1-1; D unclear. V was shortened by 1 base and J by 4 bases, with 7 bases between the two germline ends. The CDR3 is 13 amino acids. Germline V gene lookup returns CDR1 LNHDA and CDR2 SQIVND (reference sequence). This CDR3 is CASSIGHGTEAFF. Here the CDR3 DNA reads TGTGCCAGTAGTATAGGTCATGGCACTGAAGCTTTCTTT.

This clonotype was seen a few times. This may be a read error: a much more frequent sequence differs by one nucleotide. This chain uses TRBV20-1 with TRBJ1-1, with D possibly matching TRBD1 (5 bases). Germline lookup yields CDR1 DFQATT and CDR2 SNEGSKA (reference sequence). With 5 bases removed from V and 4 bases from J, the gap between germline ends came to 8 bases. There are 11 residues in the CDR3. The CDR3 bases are TGCAGTGCTGGGGACGGCACTGAAGCTTTCTTT. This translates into CSAGDGTEAFF.

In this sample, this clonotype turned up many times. The CDR3 DNA sequence: TGTGCCAGCAGCTCTTACCCCGGGGGACAACCCTCGAATGAGCAGTTCTTC. This sequence encodes CASSSYPGGQPSNEQFF. V usage is TRBV7-6 and J usage is TRBJ2-1; D might be TRBD1 or TRBD2, each matching 6 bases. The CDR3 contains 17 residues. Germline V gives CDR1 SGHVS, CDR2 FNYEAQ. The germline V and J ends were trimmed by 4 bases and 7 bases, with 23 bases remaining between them.

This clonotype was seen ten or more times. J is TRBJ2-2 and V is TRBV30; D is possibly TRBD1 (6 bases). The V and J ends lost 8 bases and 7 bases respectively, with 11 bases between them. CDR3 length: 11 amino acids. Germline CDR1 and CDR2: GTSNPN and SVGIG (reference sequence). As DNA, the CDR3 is TGTGCCACCAGGGGAAACGGGGAGCTGTTTTTT. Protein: CATRGNGELFF.